This record covers a single T cell receptor beta chain. What it binds is unknown. This sample stems from a study of T cell responses to AZD1222 COVID-19 vaccine. Per germline, CDR1 MNHEY and CDR2 SVGEGT. Trimming removed 1 base at V and 7 bases at J, with 13 bases between. This CDR3 is built from 15 residues. The table came from immunoSEQ multiplex PCR; TCRdb's copy has only in-frame clones and leaves some out. Of 150,000 to 180,000 clones listed, 70% to 90% are singletons. Study-level findings and limits: Spike-specific TCRs gained breadth and depth after people received two AZD1222 doses.

The sequenced sample was peripheral blood, obtained on day 0 of MenACWY control vaccination. This sequence originates from an adult in good health. The genes are TRBV6-2 or TRBV6-3 and TRBJ1-4; D is ambiguous. CDR3 loop: CASSYFGEVGEKLFF. Here the CDR3 DNA reads TGTGCCAGCAGTTACTTCGGGGAGGTCGGTGAAAAACTGTTTTTT.